This T cell receptor (beta chain) is from a study of blood T cell repertoires in COVID-19. Study-wide background: T cells, B-cell-depleted T cells, or PBMCs supplied cDNA or gDNA.

With V trimmed by 4 bases and J by 6 bases, 10 bases remained unmatched. Germline values: CDR1 LGHDT, CDR2 YNNKEL (reference sequence). CDR3 length equals 15 residues. In the authors' methods: The authors estimated nucleated cell counts from reference gene primer amplification. Here immunoSEQ multiplex PCR was the method, and the copy in TCRdb shows in-frame clones only, minus some. That table supplies the V and J calls and clone size; D and trimming were determined from the DNA. This table holds over 250,000 clones, 75% to 90% found once. The V gene is TRBV3-1 (or the pseudogene TRBV3-2), the J gene TRBJ1-1; 8 nucleotides align to TRBD1. Sample: PBMCs or T cells enriched from blood (not recorded which). This TCR was recovered from a man aged 35 to 55 who had recovered from COVID-19. In DNA form, the CDR3 reads TGTGCCAGCAGCCCCCTGGACAGGGAAGGGCCTGAAGCTTTCTTT. The encoded protein is CASSPLDREGPEAFF.